Sequencing of this T cell receptor (beta chain) was carried out in a study of T cell repertoires in cytomegalovirus infection. Across the study: The public TCR beta signatures pointed to both CMV infection and matching HLA type.

Study observations and caveats: People with CMV and the relevant HLA were identified by cumulative public TCR beta family frequency. Within the response measured ex vivo, HLA-C-restricted CMV-specific TCR beta clonotypes were dominant.

One entry per CDR3 protein results from TCRdb running MiXCR on the reads. The sample lists 450,000 to 550,000 distinct CDR3 sequences, roughly 43% occurring once. Concerning this clonotype: Its antigen is unknown.

V was cut by 0 bases and J by 4 bases, with 9 bases left in between. CDR1 and CDR2 (germline): SNHLY, FYNNEI. The CDR3 has 15 amino acids. The specimen was cultured PBMCs, collected from culture after CMV antigen stimulation. The chain links TRBV2 to TRBJ2-2, with a tentative D call TRBD2 (5 bases). The clonotype originates from a human donor in good health (CMV status not recorded). Some clones in this sample may be carry-over from other donors' samples. The CDR3 region is CASSEAGATTGELFF. The CDR3 DNA reads as TGTGCCAGCAGTGAAGCGGGAGCAACCACCGGGGAGCTGTTTTTT.